The next 7 T cell receptor beta chains were all read from a single sample in a study of blood T cell repertoires in COVID-19. Using immunoSEQ multiplex PCR, the repertoire was profiled, and TCRdb retains in-frame clones only, with some absent. The table records more than 250,000 clones, 86% of them present only once. Material: PBMCs or T cells enriched from blood (not recorded which). These receptors were taken from a woman aged 18-29 years who had recovered from COVID-19.

V gene TRBV7-9 combines with J gene TRBJ1-5, with 7 bases aligning to TRBD1. With 5 bases clipped from V and 0 bases from J, the junction kept 4 bases outside the gene matches. This CDR3 has 15 residues. CDR1 and CDR2 (germline): SEHNR, FQNEAQ (reference sequence). The chain's CDR3 is CASSHGQVSNQPQHF. The CDR3 bases are TGTGCCAGCAGCCACGGACAGGTTAGCAATCAGCCCCAGCATTTT.

V and J are TRBV7-2 and TRBJ2-1, with D possibly matching TRBD2 (6 bases). Germline V gene lookup returns CDR1 SGHTA and CDR2 FQGNSA. The CDR3 has 14 residues. Deletions cut 3 bases from V and 3 bases from J, with 9 bases between. The chain's CDR3 is CASSLGLYYNEQFF. CDR3 nucleotides: TGTGCCAGCAGCTTGGGACTCTACTACAATGAGCAGTTCTTC.

The chain links TRBV7-2 to TRBJ1-4; TRBD1 matches 7 bases. The length of the CDR3 is 14 residues. Per germline, CDR1 SGHTA and CDR2 FQGNSA. Germline trimming cut 3 bases from V and 7 bases from J; bases unmatched to any gene: 5. The CDR3 protein is CASSLQGEVEKLFF. The CDR3 nucleotides read TGTGCCAGCAGCTTGCAGGGGGAGGTTGAAAAACTGTTTTTT.

The chain uses TRBV10-3 and TRBJ1-1; 7 nucleotides agree with TRBD1. The ends lost 6 bases at V and 3 bases at J; junction bases unmatched: 13. CDR3 length: 16 residues. From germline, CDR1 is ENHRY and CDR2 SYGVKD. In DNA, the CDR3 is TGTGCCATCAGAGCCGGGACAGCGAAAGGGGACACTGAAGCTTTCTTT. Translated, it gives CAIRAGTAKGDTEAFF.

The gene calls are TRBV7-2 and TRBJ2-2; TRBD1 agrees at 10 bases. CDR3 length: 16 residues. Per the germline V gene, CDR1 is SGHTA and CDR2 is FQGNSA. The V segment lost 5 bases and the J segment 4 bases; nucleotides outside the gene matches: 7. Written as DNA, the CDR3 is TGTGCCAGCAGCCTCACCGGGACAGGGGTCACCGGGGAGCTGTTTTTT. This gives the protein CASSLTGTGVTGELFF.

This chain uses TRBV10-1 with TRBJ2-7; the D gene is possibly TRBD2 (5 bases). Trimming removed 4 bases from V and 5 bases from J, with 18 bases in between. This CDR3 region has 15 residues. Germline loops: CDR1 WNHNN, CDR2 SYGVQD (reference sequence). The CDR3 DNA sequence: TGCGCCAGCAGTGCCAACATCGGGAATCCCCACGAGCAGTACTTC. Translation gives CASSANIGNPHEQYF.

The chain employs TRBV7-9 and TRBJ2-4; a weak D match, TRBD1 (6 bases). The CDR3 sequence is 15 residues long. Germline V gene sequence: CDR1 SEHNR, CDR2 FQNEAQ (reference sequence). V was cut by 5 bases and J by 1 base, with 12 bases left in between. CDR3: CASSPQGGAKNIQYF. The CDR3 bases are TGTGCCAGCAGCCCACAGGGCGGGGCCAAAAACATTCAGTACTTC.